The entry that follows covers one TCR beta chain sequence. Its antigen is as yet unknown. The CDR3 length is 17 residues. Germline V gives CDR1 LNHDA, CDR2 SQIVND (reference sequence). The junction had 13 bases not matched to a gene; V was cut back by 3 bases and J by 4 bases. The PCR contained 60 Vbeta and 13 Jbeta primers. The method was immunoSEQ multiplex PCR; TCRdb's version includes in-frame clones alone and lacks a portion of them. The sample contains about 170,000 clones, approximately 81% of which appear only once. The sample belongs to a study of cytomegalovirus exposure and HLA in healthy donors. General study results and limits: Some highly shared sequence variants likely arose as a pipeline artifact. Apparent HLA restriction characterized most CMV-associated TCR beta chains in a later analysis. Rates of TCR association differed by HLA locus in a later analysis, with DRB1 highest and HLA-C lowest. Most TCR sequences proved rare, with some public TCRs found in many donors.

The chain has TRBV19 and TRBJ2-7; 9 bases line up with TRBD2. The clonotype comes from a male donor in good health and CMV-seronegative. Sequencing was carried out using PBMCs. The CDR3 spells CASSIGPMREGAYEQYF. The CDR3 nucleotides are TGTGCCAGTAGTATTGGTCCAATGCGGGAGGGAGCTTACGAGCAGTACTTC.